Each of the 26 T cell receptor beta chains below was sequenced from the same sample in a study of cytomegalovirus exposure and HLA in healthy donors. 13 Jbeta primers and 60 Vbeta primers were used for the PCR. Here immunoSEQ multiplex PCR was the method, and the copy in TCRdb shows in-frame clones only, minus some. Found here are around 94,000 clones, 83% of them singletons; the top ten hold 2.6%. The sequencing sample was made of PBMCs. These TCRs come from a middle-aged man in good health and CMV-seronegative.

The chain is built from TRBV4-3 and TRBJ1-2; D is uncertain. CDR3 length: 14 residues. The V gene lost 0 bases and the J gene lost 9 bases, with 14 bases spanning the gap. Germline lookup yields CDR1 LGHNA and CDR2 YSLEER. CDR3: CASSQDDGVLRYTF. The CDR3 nucleotides are TGCGCCAGCAGCCAAGATGATGGAGTCCTCCGCTACACCTTC.

This chain joins TRBV7-8 and TRBJ2-2; 10 bases fit TRBD1. V shed 5 bases, J shed 6 bases, and the junction held 9 bases outside the gene matches. Germline CDR1 reads SGHVS; CDR2 reads FQNEAQ. The CDR3 length is 16 residues. DNA for the CDR3: TGTGCCAGCAGCGCAACGGGGACAGGGGTAGCCGGGGAGCTGTTTTTT. It specifies CASSATGTGVAGELFF.

The table lists this clone with a few counts. The V and J genes are TRBV7-2 and TRBJ1-1, with D perhaps TRBD1 (6 bases). Trimming removed 2 bases from V and 3 bases from J, with 13 bases in between. Germline CDR1 reads SGHTA; CDR2 reads FQGNSA. There are 15 residues in the CDR3. This CDR3 reads CASSLKAGAYTEAFF. CDR3 sequence (DNA): TGTGCCAGCAGCTTAAAGGCAGGGGCCTACACTGAAGCTTTCTTT.

The chain uses TRBV5-6 and TRBJ1-2, with a possible D match to TRBD1 (5 bases). Germline values: CDR1 SGHDT, CDR2 YYEEEE. The CDR3 runs to 14 residues. Trimming removed 1 base from V and 4 bases from J, with 11 bases in between. The CDR3 is CASSLRDFVYGYTF. The CDR3 DNA sequence: TGTGCCAGCAGCTTGAGGGACTTCGTCTATGGCTACACCTTC.

The CDR3 region is CASSLASGGLGGNEQFF. The DNA for the CDR3 is TGCGCCAGCAGCTTGGCTAGCGGGGGTTTAGGAGGCAATGAGCAGTTCTTC. The V and J genes are TRBV5-1 and TRBJ2-1; 10 bases are shared with TRBD2. From germline, CDR1 is SGHRS and CDR2 YFSETQ. The CDR3 loop spans 17 amino acids. V was pared by 0 bases and J by 6 bases, with 9 bases of the junction left unmatched.

V is TRBV27 and J is TRBJ1-5; the match to TRBD1 covers 7 bases. The CDR3 spans 17 residues. V trimming: 1 base; J trimming: 0 bases; junction bases outside the gene matches: 6. CDR1 MNHEY and CDR2 SMNVEV come from the germline V gene (reference sequence). In DNA, the CDR3 is TGTGCCAGCAGTTTATTCTCGGGACAGATTAGCAATCAGCCCCAGCATTTT. This encodes CASSLFSGQISNQPQHF.

This clone was counted a few times. The rearrangement uses TRBV25-1 and TRBJ1-1, with TRBD1 as a possible D gene (6 bases). CDR1 is MGHDK, CDR2 SYGVNS, per germline. CDR3 size: 15 residues. Trimming removed 6 bases from V and 5 bases from J, with 19 bases in between. CDR3 bases: TGTGCCAGCAGGGGGGGGCTTGGTTGGGCAACTGAAGCTTTCTTT. Amino acids: CASRGGLGWATEAFF.

The V call is TRBV6-5, the J call TRBJ1-3; D is ambiguous. The germline V and J ends were trimmed by 0 bases and 0 bases, with 9 bases remaining between them. The germline V gene encodes CDR1 MNHEY and CDR2 SVGAGI. The CDR3 spans 16 residues. CDR3 sequence (DNA): TGTGCCAGCAGTTACTCAACAGTCATCTCTGGAAACACCATATATTTT. Encoded protein: CASSYSTVISGNTIYF.

The DNA for the CDR3 is TGTGCCAGCTCACCATGGGACAGGGTTGGCGACACCATATATTTT. Its protein is CASSPWDRVGDTIYF. The V call is TRBV18, the J call TRBJ1-3; 9 bases map to TRBD1. V shed 2 bases, J shed 8 bases, and the junction held 7 bases outside the gene matches. The germline gives CDR1 KGHSH, CDR2 LQKENI. The CDR3 is 15 residues long. Filled out from reference TRBV18 and TRBJ1-3, the complete variable domain reads NAGVMQNPRHLVRRRGQEARLRCSPMKGHSHVYWYRQLPEEGLKFMVYLQKENIIDESGMPKERFSAEFPKEGPSILRIQQVVRGDSAAYFCASSPWDRVGDTIYFGEGSWLTVV.

The chain links TRBV11-2 to TRBJ1-1; a possible D gene is TRBD1 (5 bases). Germline CDR1 reads SGHAT; CDR2 reads FQNNGV. V was cut by 6 bases and J by 4 bases, with 18 bases left in between. This CDR3 has 15 residues. CDR3 residues: CASRPLLGGSTEAFF. CDR3 DNA: TGTGCCAGCAGACCGCTTTTGGGGGGAAGCACTGAAGCTTTCTTT. Complete variable domain (other parts from reference TRBV11-2 and TRBJ1-1): EAGVAQSPRYKIIEKRQSVAFWCNPISGHATLYWYQQILGQGPKLLIQFQNNGVVDDSQLPKDRFSAERLKGVDSTLKIQPAKLEDSAVYLCASRPLLGGSTEAFFGQGTRLTVV.

This chain joins TRBV7-8 and TRBJ2-5; 12 nucleotides line up with TRBD2. Unmatched junction bases numbered 8, after V lost 4 bases and J lost 2 bases. CDR1 is SGHVS, CDR2 FQNEAQ, per germline. The CDR3 totals 17 residues. The CDR3 nucleotides read TGTGCCAGCAGCTCGACCCCTAGCGGGGGGGGTCAAGAGACCCAGTACTTC. Its protein product is CASSSTPSGGGQETQYF.

The V call is TRBV27, the J call TRBJ2-7, with TRBD1 matching over 7 bases. This CDR3 contains 14 residues. Germline CDR1 is MNHEY and CDR2 is SMNVEV (reference sequence). Trimming removed 8 bases from V and 2 bases from J; junction bases left unmatched: 9. The CDR3 spells CASWEEGATYEQYF. CDR3 DNA: TGTGCCAGCTGGGAAGAGGGGGCCACCTACGAGCAGTACTTC.

The V gene is TRBV11-1, the J gene TRBJ2-7; TRBD2 might be the D (5 bases). Germline-derived CDR1 and CDR2 are SGHAT and FQDESV (reference sequence). Trimming stripped 1 base from V and 7 bases from J, with 20 bases between. This CDR3 has 16 residues. CDR3 sequence: CASSLGGNSHPGEQYF. DNA for the CDR3: TGTGCCAGCAGCTTAGGAGGGAATTCTCACCCGGGGGAGCAGTACTTC. Combining the CDR3 with reference TRBV11-1 and TRBJ2-7 gives the whole variable domain EAEVAQSPRYKITEKSQAVAFWCDPISGHATLYWYRQILGQGPELLVQFQDESVVDDSQLPKDRFSAERLKGVDSTLKIQPAELGDSAMYLCASSLGGNSHPGEQYFGPGTRLTVT.

This clone appeared once. The V call is TRBV6-5, the J call TRBJ1-2; a possible D gene is TRBD1 (6 bases). The germline V gene encodes CDR1 MNHEY and CDR2 SVGAGI. The CDR3 totals 12 residues. V lost 7 bases and J 8 bases, leaving 14 bases between the germline ends. CDR3 sequence (DNA): TGTGCCAGCACTAACAGGGTAGGAGGCTACACCTTC. Its protein product is CASTNRVGGYTF.

The chain links TRBV6-5 to TRBJ1-2, with D maybe TRBD1 (5 bases). The CDR3 consists of 14 residues. CDR1 and CDR2 from the germline V gene are MNHEY and SVGAGI. V lost 6 bases and J 7 bases, leaving 18 bases between the germline ends. CDR3 residues: CASRSGTDFLGYTF. CDR3 sequence (DNA): TGTGCCAGCAGATCAGGGACTGATTTCCTTGGCTACACCTTC.

This clone was counted once. CDR3 bases: TGTGCCAGCAGCTATTCACCAGGGTCGGGGACCCAGTACTTC. Translated: CASSYSPGSGTQYF. This sequence joins TRBV7-3 and TRBJ2-5; D possibly corresponds to TRBD1 (5 bases). This CDR3 contains 14 residues. Germline CDR1 reads SGHTA; CDR2 reads FQGTGA. Trimming pared 4 bases from V and 7 bases from J, leaving 16 bases between.

The chain combines TRBV29-1 with TRBJ2-2; D is undetermined. The CDR3 length is 15 residues. Trimming pared 0 bases from V and 1 base from J, leaving 9 bases between. Looked up from germline, CDR1 is SQVTM and CDR2 is ANQGSEA. The CDR3 reads CSVEDGSGNTGELFF. The DNA of the CDR3 is TGCAGCGTTGAAGATGGCTCGGGGAACACCGGGGAGCTGTTTTTT.

This clone occurred once. This chain joins TRBV6-5 and TRBJ1-1; D call uncertain. This CDR3 is 14 amino acids long. Germline CDR1 reads MNHEY; CDR2 reads SVGAGI. Trimming shortened V by 9 bases and J by 0 bases, and 14 bases separated the two germline ends. The CDR3 region has the DNA TGTGCCAGTGGCGGGCGCTTTATGAACACTGAAGCTTTCTTT. This encodes CASGGRFMNTEAFF.

The chain links TRBV9 to TRBJ1-2; the match to TRBD1 covers 7 bases. Trimming cost V 3 bases and J 2 bases; bases outside gene matches: 7. Germline V gene sequence: CDR1 SGDLS, CDR2 YYNGEE. This CDR3 contains 15 residues. CDR3 in amino acids: CASSASGQRNYGYTF. The CDR3 coding sequence is TGTGCCAGCAGCGCCTCGGGACAGCGGAACTATGGCTACACCTTC.

The chain has TRBV18 and TRBJ1-1, with D perhaps matching TRBD1 (5 bases). Germline CDR1 is KGHSH and CDR2 is LQKENI. This CDR3 region has 14 residues. V gave up 1 base and J gave up 4 bases, with 10 bases separating them. DNA of the CDR3: TGTGCCAGCTCACCACAGGGGATGGCCACTGAAGCTTTCTTT. It encodes CASSPQGMATEAFF.

The V and J genes are TRBV5-1 and TRBJ2-1; 8 nucleotides match TRBD1. The CDR3 spans 16 residues. Unmatched junction bases numbered 10, after V lost 3 bases and J lost 5 bases. CDR1 and CDR2 (germline): SGHRS, YFSETQ. The CDR3: CASSWIGQGANNEQFF. In DNA form, the CDR3 reads TGCGCCAGCAGCTGGATTGGACAGGGAGCTAACAATGAGCAGTTCTTC.

The chain has TRBV5-1 and TRBJ1-3; no clear D. Germline loops: CDR1 SGHRS, CDR2 YFSETQ. There are 16 residues in the CDR3. Trimming took off 0 bases at V and 0 bases at J, with 10 bases between the two ends. This chain's CDR3 is CASSLAGVNSGNTIYF. CDR3 DNA sequence: TGCGCCAGCAGCTTGGCCGGGGTTAACTCTGGAAACACCATATATTTT.

This clone appeared once. The J gene is TRBJ1-1, the V gene TRBV4-3, with D possibly being TRBD1 (6 bases). The CDR3 runs 14 residues. Germline V CDR1 and CDR2: LGHNA, YSLEER. V was shortened by 3 bases and J by 6 bases, with 14 bases between the two germline ends. The CDR3 region is CASSQSHRESEAFF. CDR3 nucleotides: TGCGCCAGCAGCCAGAGCCACAGGGAATCTGAAGCTTTCTTT.

J is TRBJ2-1 and V is TRBV5-4; 11 bases are shared with TRBD2. V shed 4 bases and J 5 bases; nucleotides not matched to a gene: 5. CDR1 is SGHNT, CDR2 YYREEE, per germline (reference sequence). CDR3 length: 15 amino acids. This CDR3 reads CASSLTSGGHNEQFF. The CDR3 DNA sequence: TGTGCCAGCAGCCTTACTAGCGGGGGACACAATGAGCAGTTCTTC.

This clone was observed once. The junction and the germline gene differ at one end; a read error may be behind it. V and J are TRBV9 and TRBJ2-1, with D perhaps matching TRBD1 (6 bases). Germline assignment: CDR1 SGDLS and CDR2 YYNGEE. The CDR3 has 13 residues. As DNA, the CDR3 is TGTGCCAGCAGCTTCCTCACGTGGGGGCCCCCGATCTTC. The encoded protein is CASSFLTWGPPIF. The full variable domain, with the rest looked up from reference TRBV9 and TRBJ2-1, is DSGVTQTPKHLITATGQRVTLRCSPRSGDLSVYWYQQSLDQGLQFLIQYYNGEERAKGNILERFSAQQFPDLHSELNLSSLELGDSALYFCASSFLTWGPPIFGPGTRLTVL.

The genes are TRBV5-1 and TRBJ1-1; TRBD1 matches 9 bases. Germline V lookup: CDR1 SGHRS, CDR2 YFSETQ. V lost 0 bases and J lost 4; bases outside the gene matches: 10. The CDR3 totals 17 residues. The DNA of the CDR3 is TGCGCCAGCAGCTTGGAGGGGACAGGGCGGGTGAGCACTGAAGCTTTCTTT. As protein: CASSLEGTGRVSTEAFF.